A single sample is the source of the 25 T cell receptor beta chains below, sequenced in a study of T cell repertoires in cytomegalovirus infection. TCRdb re-called the reads with MiXCR, one entry per CDR3 protein. The profile shows about 530,000 distinct CDR3 sequences, about a quarter of them singletons. Source material: PBMCs. Source of these receptors: a human donor in good health (CMV status not recorded). Some clones in this sample may be carry-over from other donors' samples.

The chain carries TRBV19 and TRBJ2-5; possibly TRBD1 for D (5 bases). Deletions cut 7 bases from V and 2 bases from J, with 8 bases between. This CDR3 region has 12 residues. Germline V gene sequence: CDR1 LNHDA, CDR2 SQIVND (reference sequence). DNA of the CDR3: TGTGCCAGTACAGGGAAACAAGAGACCCAGTACTTC. Translation: CASTGKQETQYF.

The genes are TRBV12-3 or TRBV12-4 and TRBJ2-7; 8 bases fit TRBD1. The CDR3 totals 15 residues. V was pared by 2 bases and J by 2 bases, with 5 bases of the junction left unmatched. Here the CDR3 reads CASSLTRDRTYEQYF. Written as DNA, the CDR3 is TGTGCCAGCAGTTTAACCCGGGACAGGACCTACGAGCAGTACTTC.

This clonotype came up many times. The chain links TRBV7-2 to TRBJ2-1, with 9 bases aligning to TRBD2. CDR1 and CDR2 from the germline V gene are SGHTA and FQGNSA. The V segment lost 5 bases and the J segment 6 bases; nucleotides outside the gene matches: 8. The CDR3 sequence is 15 residues long. CDR3 DNA: TGTGCCAGCAGCATGCATAGCGGGAGTCGCAATGAGCAGTTCTTC. Its protein is CASSMHSGSRNEQFF.

The chain combines TRBV19 with TRBJ1-2; D unresolved. The V gene's germline CDR1 is LNHDA and CDR2 SQIVND (reference sequence). CDR3 length: 15 amino acids. V shed 3 bases and J shed 4 bases, with 15 bases lying between them. The CDR3 spells CASSISRTSLYGYTF. The CDR3 region has the DNA TGTGCCAGTAGTATTTCGCGGACTTCCCTCTATGGCTACACCTTC.

The CDR3 region is CASSDTPGTLASDTQYF. In DNA form, the CDR3 reads TGTGCCAGCAGCGATACACCAGGGACTCTAGCGAGTGACACGCAGTATTTT. This chain joins TRBV13 and TRBJ2-3; D might be TRBD2 (6 bases). This CDR3 is 17 amino acids long. V lost 5 bases and J 9 bases, leaving 27 bases between the germline ends. Germline-derived CDR1 and CDR2 are PRHDT and FYEKMQ (reference sequence).

This clonotype appeared a single time. The chain uses TRBV12-5 and TRBJ2-2; the D is unclear. V lost 0 bases and J 2 bases, leaving 7 bases between the germline ends. Germline V gives CDR1 LGHNT, CDR2 FRNRAP. The CDR3 length is 15 residues. CDR3: CASGLVLGNTGELFF. The CDR3, as DNA: TGTGCTAGTGGTTTGGTCCTGGGTAACACCGGGGAGCTGTTTTTT.

The rearrangement uses TRBV20-1 and TRBJ2-5, with a weak D call TRBD1 (6 bases). The germline V gene encodes CDR1 DFQATT and CDR2 SNEGSKA (reference sequence). Trimming shortened V by 0 bases and J by 2 bases, and 13 bases separated the two germline ends. The CDR3 covers 15 residues. CDR3 in amino acids: CSARDLRDTQETQYF. CDR3 in DNA: TGCAGTGCTAGAGATCTAAGGGACACTCAAGAGACCCAGTACTTC.

This rearrangement joins TRBV2 to TRBJ1-1; D uncertain. Germline V gives CDR1 SNHLY, CDR2 FYNNEI. The CDR3 is 12 residues long. V was clipped by 2 bases and J by 8 bases, with 9 bases between them. DNA for the CDR3: TGTGCCAGCAGTGAATCTGGGTTCGAAGCTTTCTTT. The encoded protein is CASSESGFEAFF.

This clonotype was detected many times. This chain connects TRBV7-9 to TRBJ2-5; D tentatively reads TRBD1 or TRBD2 (5 bases each). This CDR3 has 17 residues. V dropped 1 base and J dropped 4 bases, with 19 bases sitting between them. CDR1 is SEHNR and CDR2 is FQNEAQ in the germline V gene (reference sequence). As DNA, the CDR3 is TGTGCCAGCAGCTTAGGTAGGGACCTCGGAGTTCGAGAGACCCAGTACTTC. This sequence encodes CASSLGRDLGVRETQYF.

This clonotype has just a few counts. The chain recombines TRBV29-1 with TRBJ2-3; TRBD2 might be the D (6 bases). V was cut by 3 bases and J by 1 base, with 11 bases left in between. Germline-derived CDR1 and CDR2 are SQVTM and ANQGSEA. The CDR3 runs 14 residues. The CDR3 sequence is CSVDWPSGTDTQYF. CDR3 bases: TGCAGCGTTGATTGGCCTAGCGGCACAGATACGCAGTATTTT.

The CDR3 sequence: CASSLGSIGTSSGGEQFF. CDR3 nucleotides: TGTGCCAGCAGCTTGGGATCCATTGGGACTAGCTCTGGGGGTGAGCAGTTCTTC. J is TRBJ2-1 and V is TRBV7-6; 9 positions agree with TRBD2. The length of the CDR3 is 18 residues. The V gene's germline CDR1 is SGHVS and CDR2 FNYEAQ. V lost 3 bases and J lost 9; bases outside the gene matches: 18.

In its sample, this clonotype was seen a few times. This rearrangement joins TRBV4-3 to TRBJ2-3; TRBD1 matches at 10 bases. The CDR3 has 15 amino acids. CDR1 and CDR2 (germline): LGHNA, YSLEER. Losses at the gene ends were 1 base for V and 7 bases for J; bases not matched to a gene: 5. The CDR3 reads CASSQAGTGDYTQYF. As DNA, the CDR3 is TGCGCCAGCAGCCAAGCCGGGACAGGGGACTATACGCAGTATTTT.

This clonotype was picked up many times. J is TRBJ1-4 and V is TRBV12-3 or TRBV12-4; D unresolved. There are 17 residues in the CDR3. V dropped 6 bases and J dropped 4 bases, with 21 bases sitting between them. The CDR3 protein is CASSHFLSDASNEKLFF. CDR3 coding DNA: TGTGCCAGCAGCCATTTTTTATCGGACGCGAGTAATGAAAAACTGTTTTTT.

There are a few counts of this clonotype. DNA for the CDR3: TGTGCCAGCAGCTTCGAGCGGGTCCAGTACTTC. It specifies CASSFERVQYF. The chain carries TRBV11-2 and TRBJ2-5; the D gene is possibly TRBD2 (6 bases). Germline lookup yields CDR1 SGHAT and CDR2 FQNNGV. The CDR3 totals 11 residues. The V end was cut by 3 bases, the J end by 10 bases, with 9 bases between.

The CDR3 here is CASSLTHPSTDTQYF. The CDR3 DNA sequence: TGTGCCAGCAGTCTGACTCACCCTAGCACAGATACGCAGTATTTT. The chain is built from TRBV12-3 or TRBV12-4 and TRBJ2-3; D uncertain. V was shortened by 5 bases and J by 0 bases, with 12 bases between the two germline ends. The CDR3 is 15 amino acids.

In its sample, this clonotype was seen many times. The gene calls are TRBV7-2 and TRBJ1-5; the D is unclear. Germline values: CDR1 SGHTA, CDR2 FQGNSA. The CDR3 length is 13 residues. The ends were cut back, 5 bases at V and 4 bases at J, with 9 bases in the middle. The CDR3: CASSRVGNQPQHF. The CDR3 nucleotides read TGTGCCAGCAGCCGGGTCGGTAATCAGCCCCAGCATTTT.

This clonotype turned up a few times. The rearrangement links TRBV5-6 to TRBJ1-2; possibly TRBD1 for D (6 bases). With 7 bases removed from V and 2 bases from J, the gap between germline ends came to 15 bases. Per the germline V gene, CDR1 is SGHDT and CDR2 is YYEEEE. This CDR3 is built from 14 residues. CDR3 nucleotide sequence: TGTGCCAGCGGCCTAAAACAGGGCAACTATGGCTACACCTTC. Its protein product is CASGLKQGNYGYTF.

This clonotype was detected only once. This rearrangement joins TRBV4-2 to TRBJ2-2; unclear D gene. Between the trimmed V and J ends, which lost 1 base and 2 bases, there was a span of 17 bases. CDR1 is LGHNA and CDR2 is YNFKEQ in the germline V gene. This CDR3 comprises 18 residues. The CDR3 is CASSQVSKTNYNTGELFF. The CDR3 region has the DNA TGTGCCAGCAGCCAAGTCTCAAAGACCAACTATAACACCGGGGAGCTGTTTTTT.

The rearrangement uses TRBV10-3 and TRBJ2-6; no firm D call. V lost 3 bases and J lost 0, with 6 bases in between. The CDR3 is 15 amino acids. Germline CDR1 and CDR2: ENHRY and SYGVKD. The CDR3 region has the DNA TGTGCCATCAGTGACGGTAGCTCTGGGGCCAACGTCCTGACTTTC. It yields the protein CAISDGSSGANVLTF.

This chain connects TRBV2 to TRBJ2-7; TRBD1 aligns across 8 bases. V lost 7 bases and J lost 5; bases outside the gene matches: 7. Germline loops: CDR1 SNHLY, CDR2 FYNNEI. The CDR3 length is 13 residues. CDR3 loop: CASNPGGINEQYV. The CDR3 DNA sequence: TGTGCCAGCAACCCAGGGGGCATTAACGAGCAGTACGTC.

This chain joins TRBV6-2 or TRBV6-3 and TRBJ1-1, with D possibly TRBD1 on 5 matching bases. The CDR3 consists of 13 residues. V dropped 5 bases and J dropped 7 bases, with 14 bases sitting between them. CDR1 and CDR2 (germline): MNHEY, SVGEGT. The DNA for the CDR3 is TGTGCCAGCAGTAGGGACGGGAAGAGTGAAGCTTTCTTT. It translates to CASSRDGKSEAFF.

The chain couples TRBV19 to TRBJ1-2, with D unclear. The germline CDR1 and CDR2 sequences are LNHDA and SQIVND (reference sequence). The CDR3 length is 15 residues. V was pared by 2 bases and J by 6 bases, with 16 bases between. The CDR3: CASSILWEGPHGYTF. CDR3 nucleotides: TGTGCCAGTAGTATACTGTGGGAAGGGCCGCATGGCTACACCTTC. The entire variable domain, with the rest obtained from reference TRBV19 and TRBJ1-2, is as follows: DGGITQSPKYLFRKEGQNVTLSCEQNLNHDAMYWYRQDPGQGLRLIYYSQIVNDFQKGDIAEGYSVSREKKESFPLTVTSAQKNPTAFYLCASSILWEGPHGYTFGSGTRLTVV.

A few counts support this clonotype. The V gene is TRBV7-9, the J gene TRBJ1-2; D not resolved. The V and J ends lost 2 bases and 8 bases respectively, with 12 bases between them. The CDR3 totals 13 residues. Per germline, CDR1 SEHNR and CDR2 FQNEAQ (reference sequence). The CDR3 DNA sequence: TGTGCCAGCAGCTTAAACCCAAGTCAGGGCTACACCTTC. It encodes CASSLNPSQGYTF. The full variable domain, completed using reference TRBV7-9 and TRBJ1-2, is DTGVSQNPRHKITKRGQNVTFRCDPISEHNRLYWYRQTLGQGPEFLTYFQNEAQLEKSRLLSDRFSAERPKGSFSTLEIQRTEQGDSAMYLCASSLNPSQGYTFGSGTRLTVV.

V and J are TRBV6-2 or TRBV6-3 and TRBJ1-4, with D possibly TRBD1 on 6 matching bases. The CDR3 extends over 14 amino acids. Germline V lookup: CDR1 MNHEY, CDR2 SVGEGT. V lost 6 bases to trimming and J lost 5 bases, with 13 bases between them. The CDR3 spells CASSLGQDNEKLFF. The CDR3 coding sequence is TGTGCCAGCAGCCTGGGACAAGACAATGAAAAACTGTTTTTT.

This clonotype has just a few counts. The chain joins TRBV12-3 or TRBV12-4 to TRBJ2-5; 7 bases are shared with TRBD1. CDR3 size: 16 residues. The V gene end was trimmed by 0 bases and the J gene end by 5 bases; junction bases not matched to a gene: 9. CDR3 bases: TGTGCCAGCAGTTTAGCTAGGGGCAGGGGGTGGGAGACCCAGTACTTC. This sequence encodes CASSLARGRGWETQYF.